The 29 T cell receptor beta chains below were found in one sample sequenced in a study of blood T cell repertoires in COVID-19. Assay: immunoSEQ multiplex PCR; the TCRdb copy retains only in-frame clones and omits some. Found here are 150,000 to 200,000 clones, 84% of them singletons; the top ten hold around 2.7%. The sequenced sample was peripheral blood. All receptors come from an elderly woman with COVID-19, enrolled during active disease.

About this clone: Other nucleotide sequences in the sample specify the same CDR3. The chain joins TRBV2 to TRBJ1-5, with 10 bases matching TRBD1. CDR1 and CDR2 (germline): SNHLY, FYNNEI. Trimming took 4 bases from V and 7 from J; bases not matched to a gene: 4. CDR3 length: 14 amino acids. In nucleotides, the CDR3 is TGTGCCAGCAGTGGGACAGGGGGTGACCAGCCCCAGCATTTT. Translation gives CASSGTGGDQPQHF.

The chain recombines TRBV11-1 with TRBJ2-5; a weak D match, TRBD2 (5 bases). V gave up 5 bases and J gave up 4 bases, with 14 bases separating them. CDR1 is SGHAT and CDR2 is FQDESV in the germline V gene (reference sequence). CDR3 length: 14 amino acids. CDR3 sequence (DNA): TGTGCCAGCAGCCCGCCCGGGCGGGTAGAGACCCAGTACTTC. This translates into CASSPPGRVETQYF.

As to this clone: The sample holds other DNA sequences that translate to the same CDR3. CDR3 sequence reads: CASSINSYGYTF. CDR3 coding DNA: TGTGCCAGTAGTATAAATAGCTATGGCTACACCTTC. The chain recombines TRBV19 with TRBJ1-2; D is unresolved. CDR1 LNHDA and CDR2 SQIVND come from the germline V gene (reference sequence). V lost 2 bases to trimming and J lost 4 bases, with 5 bases between them. There are 12 residues in the CDR3.

The V gene is TRBV3-1 (or the pseudogene TRBV3-2), the J gene TRBJ1-2; 7 nucleotides align to TRBD1. CDR3 size: 15 residues. Losses at the gene ends were 2 bases for V and 2 bases for J; bases not matched to a gene: 5. Germline V gene sequence: CDR1 LGHDT, CDR2 YNNKEL (reference sequence). The CDR3 reads CASSQTDRLNYGYTF. CDR3 DNA sequence: TGTGCCAGCAGCCAAACGGACAGGCTGAACTATGGCTACACCTTC.

This chain joins TRBV11-2 and TRBJ2-7; 11 bases are a match to TRBD2. The CDR3 loop spans 15 amino acids. From germline, CDR1 is SGHAT and CDR2 FQNNGV. With 2 bases clipped from V and 6 bases from J, the junction kept 6 bases outside the gene matches. The CDR3 protein is CASSLFMLAGGEQYF. In DNA, the CDR3 is TGTGCCAGCAGCTTATTTATGCTAGCGGGAGGCGAGCAGTACTTC.

This chain links TRBV28 with TRBJ1-5; 7 bases line up with TRBD1. Germline values: CDR1 MDHEN, CDR2 SYDVKM. The CDR3 is 14 residues long. The ends lost 9 bases at V and 3 bases at J; junction bases unmatched: 8. CDR3 DNA sequence: TGTGCCAGTATGACAGGGTTGTCCAATCAGCCCCAGCATTTT. Translation: CASMTGLSNQPQHF.

The chain employs TRBV18 and TRBJ2-3; 8 bases agree with TRBD2. Losses at the gene ends were 6 bases for V and 2 bases for J; bases not matched to a gene: 7. CDR3 length: 15 amino acids. Germline V CDR1 and CDR2: KGHSH, LQKENI. CDR3 protein: CASSPAGGFTDTQYF. The CDR3 DNA sequence: TGTGCCAGCTCCCCCGCGGGGGGCTTCACAGATACGCAGTATTTT.

The V gene is TRBV4-1, the J gene TRBJ2-7; 9 bases are a match to TRBD2. CDR1 MGHRA and CDR2 YSYEKL come from the germline V gene. This CDR3 comprises 17 residues. V dropped 3 bases and J dropped 3; count of bases not matched to a gene: 12. DNA for the CDR3: TGCGCCAGCAGCCATCGTACGGGACTAGCTTTTAGCTACGAGCAGTACTTC. Protein sequence: CASSHRTGLAFSYEQYF.

This clone was seen more than once but under ten times. V is TRBV30 and J is TRBJ1-5; D unclear. Trimming removed 2 bases from V and 7 bases from J, with 12 bases in between. The CDR3 has 13 amino acids. CDR1 and CDR2 (germline): GTSNPN, SVGIG (reference sequence). CDR3 loop: CAWSRGLIQPQHF. The CDR3 DNA reads TGTGCCTGGAGTCGCGGTCTCATACAGCCCCAGCATTTT.

V is TRBV18 and J is TRBJ1-1; D is possibly TRBD1 (6 bases). The CDR3 consists of 15 residues. Trimming shortened V by 1 base and J by 1 base, and 10 bases separated the two germline ends. The germline CDR1 and CDR2 sequences are KGHSH and LQKENI. The CDR3 DNA is TGTGCCAGCTCACCACAGAGCAGGGGGAACACTGAAGCTTTCTTT. Amino acid sequence: CASSPQSRGNTEAFF.

The CDR3, as DNA: TGTGCCAGCAGCCCGGACTGGCAAGAGACCCAGTACTTC. Protein sequence: CASSPDWQETQYF. This chain links TRBV7-8 with TRBJ2-5; tentatively, D is TRBD2 (5 bases). V dropped 5 bases and J dropped 2 bases, with 9 bases sitting between them. The CDR3 is made up of 13 amino acids. CDR1 and CDR2 from the germline V gene are SGHVS and FQNEAQ.

The chain has TRBV7-2 and TRBJ1-1; maybe TRBD1 (5 bases). Germline V gene data show CDR1 as SGHTA and CDR2 as FQGNSA. Trimming left V 2 bases short and J 5 bases short, with 18 bases between. The CDR3 length is 16 residues. The CDR3 protein is CASSLMIVTTGTEAFF. DNA for the CDR3: TGTGCCAGCAGCTTAATGATCGTTACCACAGGAACTGAAGCTTTCTTT.

The chain employs TRBV5-8 and TRBJ2-4, with a weak D call TRBD2 (5 bases). V was shortened by 4 bases and J by 10 bases, with 15 bases between the two germline ends. The CDR3 contains 13 residues. CDR1 and CDR2 (germline): SGHTS, YDEGEE. This CDR3 reads CASSRGGNGIQYF. In DNA, the CDR3 is TGTGCCAGCAGCCGTGGAGGTAACGGTATTCAGTACTTC.

The genes are TRBV25-1 and TRBJ2-7; possible D gene TRBD1, 6 bases. This CDR3 region has 14 residues. In germline, CDR1 is MGHDK, CDR2 SYGVNS. The ends were cut back, 1 base at V and 7 bases at J, with 14 bases in the middle. The CDR3 spells CASSELNRVREQYF. The CDR3, as DNA: TGTGCCAGCAGTGAATTAAACAGGGTACGAGAGCAGTACTTC.

The chain has TRBV20-1 and TRBJ1-1, with unresolved D. This CDR3 is built from 11 residues. The V end was cut by 1 base, the J end by 7 bases, with 7 bases between. Germline CDR1 and CDR2: DFQATT and SNEGSKA (reference sequence). The CDR3 nucleotides read TGCAGTGCTAGAGGGTTAGATGAAGCTTTCTTT. Translated, it gives CSARGLDEAFF.

V is TRBV27 and J is TRBJ2-7; D might be TRBD2 (6 bases). Trimming took off 5 bases at V and 2 bases at J, with 16 bases between the two ends. Germline lookup yields CDR1 MNHEY and CDR2 SMNVEV (reference sequence). CDR3 length equals 15 residues. CDR3 coding DNA: TGTGCCAGCAGTAAAGGTTTGGGGGGAACCTACGAGCAGTACTTC. This gives the protein CASSKGLGGTYEQYF.

The gene calls are TRBV6-5 and TRBJ1-3, with a possible D match to TRBD1 (6 bases). Per germline, CDR1 MNHEY and CDR2 SVGAGI. V shed 2 bases and J shed 4 bases, with 9 bases lying between them. There are 14 residues in the CDR3. DNA of the CDR3: TGTGCCAGCAGTTACCAGGACAGCGGAAACACCATATATTTT. Translation gives CASSYQDSGNTIYF.

The chain has TRBV18 and TRBJ1-1, with D unresolved. CDR3 length equals 15 residues. Germline V gives CDR1 KGHSH, CDR2 LQKENI. The V gene lost 1 base and the J gene lost 1 base, with 10 bases spanning the gap. CDR3 bases: TGTGCCAGCTCACCACGGCAGAACGAGAACACTGAAGCTTTCTTT. Protein: CASSPRQNENTEAFF.

This chain connects TRBV3-1 (or the pseudogene TRBV3-2) to TRBJ2-3, with TRBD1 as a possible D gene (7 bases). This CDR3 is 14 amino acids long. Per germline, CDR1 LGHDT and CDR2 YNNKEL (reference sequence). Trimming left V 3 bases short and J 3 bases short, with 10 bases between. The DNA of the CDR3 is TGTGCCAGCAGCCACAGGGGGAGGACAGATACGCAGTATTTT. It translates to CASSHRGRTDTQYF.

The chain has TRBV30 and TRBJ1-5; D is unresolved. Trimming took off 2 bases at V and 3 bases at J, with 11 bases between the two ends. CDR3 length: 14 residues. The germline V gene encodes CDR1 GTSNPN and CDR2 SVGIG (reference sequence). The CDR3 nucleotides are TGTGCCTGGAGTTTAACCGGTTTCAATCAGCCCCAGCATTTT. Encoded protein: CAWSLTGFNQPQHF.

V usage is TRBV27 and J usage is TRBJ2-5, with D possibly matching TRBD1 (5 bases). V lost 5 bases and J lost 5, with 12 bases in between. The CDR3 extends over 13 amino acids. Germline loops: CDR1 MNHEY, CDR2 SMNVEV (reference sequence). The CDR3 DNA is TGTGCCAGCAGTGCCCGACAGTTGGAGACCCAGTACTTC. Amino acid sequence: CASSARQLETQYF.

This clone was observed a single time. The chain combines TRBV15 with TRBJ1-2; the match to TRBD1 covers 8 bases. Trimming cost V 3 bases and J 7 bases; bases outside gene matches: 13. CDR1 is LNHNV, CDR2 YYDKDF, per germline (reference sequence). The CDR3 covers 16 residues. In nucleotides, the CDR3 is TGTGCCACCAGCAGTCCCATTGGACAGGGCGGAGGTGGCTACACCTTC. Translating it yields CATSSPIGQGGGGYTF.

The chain couples TRBV30 to TRBJ2-5; D is unresolved. Trimming cost V 4 bases and J 1 base, with 7 bases left between them. Germline CDR1 and CDR2: GTSNPN and SVGIG (reference sequence). CDR3 length equals 12 residues. CDR3: CAWNRVQETQYF. CDR3 nucleotide sequence: TGTGCCTGGAATAGAGTCCAAGAGACCCAGTACTTC.

The gene calls are TRBV5-1 and TRBJ2-5, with D perhaps TRBD2 (7 bases). The length of the CDR3 is 12 residues. Germline CDR1 SGHRS, CDR2 YFSETQ. V lost 10 bases, J lost 5 bases, and 15 bases lay in between. The CDR3 DNA reads TGCGCCTCGTCCCCGGGGGGCGAGACCCAGTACTTC. Its translation is CASSPGGETQYF.

V gene TRBV7-2 combines with J gene TRBJ2-7, with D perhaps TRBD2 (5 bases). Trimming removed 1 base from V and 4 bases from J, with 11 bases in between. CDR3 length equals 14 residues. CDR1 is SGHTA, CDR2 FQGNSA, per germline. CDR3 coding DNA: TGTGCCAGCAGCTTAGAGTGGGAGTCATACGAGCAGTACTTC. It specifies CASSLEWESYEQYF. The complete variable domain, with remaining parts taken from reference TRBV7-2 and TRBJ2-7, reads GAGVSQSPSNKVTEKGKDVELRCDPISGHTALYWYRQSLGQGLEFLIYFQGNSAPDKSGLPSDRFSAERTGGSVSTLTIQRTQQEDSAVYLCASSLEWESYEQYFGPGTRLTVT.

The chain links TRBV4-1 to TRBJ2-7, with 11 bases aligning to TRBD2. CDR3 length: 19 amino acids. CDR1 is MGHRA and CDR2 is YSYEKL in the germline V gene. Trimming took 1 base from V and 3 from J; bases not matched to a gene: 14. The CDR3 reads CASSQGGLAGVGRFYEQYF. The DNA of the CDR3 is TGCGCCAGCAGCCAAGGAGGACTAGCGGGCGTCGGCCGGTTCTACGAGCAGTACTTC.

The chain has TRBV27 and TRBJ2-7, with no clear D. Germline values: CDR1 MNHEY, CDR2 SMNVEV (reference sequence). This CDR3 is built from 14 residues. Trimming stripped 6 bases from V and 0 bases from J, with 12 bases between. DNA for the CDR3: TGTGCCAGCAGCTCGACTTACGACTCCTACGAGCAGTACTTC. Translation: CASSSTYDSYEQYF.

V gene TRBV5-4 combines with J gene TRBJ1-1; D is ambiguous. Germline V gene lookup returns CDR1 SGHNT and CDR2 YYREEE (reference sequence). V lost 5 bases and J lost 4, with 18 bases in between. The CDR3 spans 15 residues. The CDR3 sequence is CASSLKIVGSTEAFF. In DNA, the CDR3 is TGTGCCAGCAGTTTGAAAATCGTGGGGAGCACTGAAGCTTTCTTT. The full variable domain, rest sourced from reference TRBV5-4 and TRBJ1-1, is ETGVTQSPTHLIKTRGQQVTLRCSSQSGHNTVSWYQQALGQGPQFIFQYYREEENGRGNFPPRFSGLQFPNYSSELNVNALELDDSALYLCASSLKIVGSTEAFFGQGTRLTVV.

The chain joins TRBV27 to TRBJ1-1; the match to TRBD1 covers 8 bases. Losses at the gene ends were 3 bases for V and 1 base for J; bases not matched to a gene: 7. The CDR3 runs 16 residues. Germline lookup yields CDR1 MNHEY and CDR2 SMNVEV (reference sequence). The CDR3 is CASSLWQGATNTEAFF. CDR3 DNA: TGTGCCAGCAGTTTGTGGCAGGGGGCCACGAACACTGAAGCTTTCTTT.